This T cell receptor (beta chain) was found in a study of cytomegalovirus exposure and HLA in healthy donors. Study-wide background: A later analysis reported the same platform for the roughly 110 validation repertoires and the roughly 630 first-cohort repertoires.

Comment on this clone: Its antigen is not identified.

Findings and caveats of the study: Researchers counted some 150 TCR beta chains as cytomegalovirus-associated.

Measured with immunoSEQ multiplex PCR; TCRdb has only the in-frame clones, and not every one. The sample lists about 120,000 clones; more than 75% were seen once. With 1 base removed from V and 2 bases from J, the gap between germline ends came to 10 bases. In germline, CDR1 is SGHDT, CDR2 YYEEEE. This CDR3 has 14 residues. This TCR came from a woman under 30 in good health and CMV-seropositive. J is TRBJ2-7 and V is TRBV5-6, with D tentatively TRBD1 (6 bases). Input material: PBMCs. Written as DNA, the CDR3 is TGTGCCAGCAGCTTGCGTCGACAGGCCTACGAGCAGTACTTC. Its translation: CASSLRRQAYEQYF.